Detailed here is one T cell receptor beta chain. Its antigen is not known. One end of the junction fails to match germline, which may point to a read error. The CDR3 runs 13 residues. CDR1 and CDR2 (germline): SQVTM, ANQGSEA. This entry comes from a study of chemoradiotherapy in HPV16-positive cancers. Study findings and constraints: Candidate HPV-specific clones and E7-related TCR motifs grew in tumor during treatment.

Some clones are missing from TCRdb's copy, which holds only in-frame ones; the method was immunoSEQ multiplex PCR. The sample shows 14,000 or so clones, around 79% of them seen only once. The biological material was taken from a patient who underwent chemoradiotherapy. The chain is built from TRBV29-1 and TRBJ2-1, with TRBD2 matching over 7 bases. The TCR comes from a human donor with HPV-associated anogenital cancer. CDR3 sequence reads: CSVRGRAYSEQFF. The CDR3 coding sequence is TGCAGCGTTCGGGGGAGGGCCTACAGTGAGCAGTTCTTC.